This TCR beta chain was recorded in a study of T cells in Graves' hyperthyroidism and ophthalmopathy. Whole-study findings and limits: Most clonotypes that expanded in the thyroid above 0.001 also showed up in blood.

RNA transcripts yielded amplified TCR beta CDR3 regions. HTBI primers were employed in a first-round RT-PCR of the TCR CDR3. TCRdb re-derived calls from the multiplex PCR reads in MiXCR, one entry per CDR3 protein. The table records some 460,000 distinct CDR3 sequences, 15% to 17% of them present only once. To note about this clonotype: The antigen remains undetermined.

V lost 8 bases to trimming and J lost 7 bases; unmatched junction nucleotides: 12. The CDR3 is made up of 15 amino acids. The V gene's germline CDR1 is ENHRY and CDR2 SYGVKD. V usage is TRBV10-3 and J usage is TRBJ2-2, with TRBD2 identical over 8 bases. This TCR derives from a woman under 30 with Graves' hyperthyroidism. The sample was blood. In DNA form, the CDR3 reads TGTGCCATCTGGATTGAAGCGGGAGCGGACGGGGAGCTGTTTTTT. Its translation is CAIWIEAGADGELFF.